The 21 T cell receptor beta chains below were found in one sample sequenced in a study of blood T cell repertoires in COVID-19. Produced via immunoSEQ multiplex PCR; TCRdb's table is partial and in-frame only. Seen here are about 160,000 clones, about 85% observed once, and the top ten hold 8.3%. The sequenced sample consisted of peripheral blood. Receptors originate from an older woman with COVID-19, enrolled during active disease.

The V call is TRBV2, the J call TRBJ2-2; D gene ambiguous. Looked up from germline, CDR1 is SNHLY and CDR2 is FYNNEI. The V and J ends lost 5 bases and 3 bases respectively, with 13 bases between them. This CDR3 has 15 amino acids. CDR3 sequence (DNA): TGTGCCAGCAGTTCGGTGTTGATTGACACCGGGGAGCTGTTTTTT. It is translated as CASSSVLIDTGELFF.

This clone was seen a handful of times. The chain employs TRBV6-5 and TRBJ1-2; 8 bases map to TRBD1. Germline CDR1 is MNHEY and CDR2 is SVGAGI. The CDR3 is made up of 15 amino acids. V trimming: 7 bases; J trimming: 4 bases; junction bases outside the gene matches: 11. For the CDR3, the DNA is TGTGCCAGCAACCGAATGGACAGGGACCCCTATGGCTACACCTTC. Translated: CASNRMDRDPYGYTF.

This clone was seen only once. The chain uses TRBV13 and TRBJ1-1; D is possibly TRBD1 (6 bases). Between the trimmed V and J ends, which lost 4 bases and 6 bases, there was a span of 12 bases. Germline V CDR1 and CDR2: PRHDT, FYEKMQ (reference sequence). This CDR3 region has 13 residues. CDR3 coding DNA: TGTGCCAGCAGCTCCCAGGGGTTTGCTGAAGCTTTCTTT. Translating gives CASSSQGFAEAFF.

The V gene is TRBV7-6, the J gene TRBJ1-2; 9 nucleotides match TRBD1. The V gene end was trimmed by 5 bases and the J gene end by 8 bases; junction bases not matched to a gene: 6. This CDR3 region has 13 residues. Germline V gene data show CDR1 as SGHVS and CDR2 as FNYEAQ. CDR3 in DNA: TGTGCCAGCAGCATTACAGGGGGCAGCGGCTACACCTTC. Translation: CASSITGGSGYTF.

The chain couples TRBV18 to TRBJ2-1; 10 bases match TRBD2. The V and J ends lost 4 bases and 1 base, in that order; junction bases with no gene match: 7. Germline V gene data show CDR1 as KGHSH and CDR2 as LQKENI. The CDR3 has 17 amino acids. The CDR3 region has the DNA TGTGCCAGCTCACTTTCGATAGCGGGGGGATCCTACAATGAGCAGTTCTTC. Amino acid sequence: CASSLSIAGGSYNEQFF.

CDR3 in DNA: TGTGCCAGCAGCCTAGGACAGGGGGTAGGGCAGCCCCAGCATTTT. This encodes CASSLGQGVGQPQHF. The chain is built from TRBV6-5 and TRBJ1-5, with 10 nucleotides matching TRBD1. V lost 6 bases, J lost 7 bases, and 9 bases stayed unmatched. CDR1 MNHEY and CDR2 SVGAGI come from the germline V gene. This CDR3 is built from 15 residues.

The chain is built from TRBV9 and TRBJ2-5, with 8 bases fitting TRBD2. There are 14 residues in the CDR3. V was pared by 4 bases and J by 4 bases, with 6 bases of the junction left unmatched. The germline V gene encodes CDR1 SGDLS and CDR2 YYNGEE. The CDR3 region has the DNA TGTGCCAGCAGCTTCCGGGCGGGAGGAGAGACCCAGTACTTC. Translation gives CASSFRAGGETQYF.

V and J are TRBV19 and TRBJ2-7, with a possible D match to TRBD1 (6 bases). The V gene's germline CDR1 is LNHDA and CDR2 SQIVND (reference sequence). V was cut by 4 bases and J by 2 bases, with 9 bases left in between. The CDR3 spans 13 residues. The CDR3 region has the DNA TGTGCCAGTAGTAGGACAGTCGCCTACGAGCAGTACTTC. Its translation: CASSRTVAYEQYF.

This clone was seen only once. The chain couples TRBV2 to TRBJ1-5, with D possibly matching TRBD1 (5 bases). The CDR3 is 13 amino acids. V dropped 6 bases and J dropped 7 bases, with 13 bases sitting between them. Germline V CDR1 and CDR2: SNHLY, FYNNEI. The CDR3 DNA reads TGTGCCAGCAGCCCAGGGCTGGGGCAGCCCCAGCATTTT. Amino acids: CASSPGLGQPQHF.

The chain employs TRBV25-1 and TRBJ1-1, with D possibly matching TRBD1 (6 bases). V lost 4 bases and J 3 bases, leaving 24 bases between the germline ends. CDR1 MGHDK and CDR2 SYGVNS come from the germline V gene. The CDR3 contains 18 residues. The CDR3 sequence is CASSAIGGIRTRDTEAFF. CDR3 nucleotide sequence: TGTGCCAGCAGTGCAATTGGGGGCATCCGGACACGAGACACTGAAGCTTTCTTT. Variable domain in full (rest from reference TRBV25-1 and TRBJ1-1): EADIYQTPRYLVIGTGKKITLECSQTMGHDKMYWYQQDPGMELHLIHYSYGVNSTEKGDLSSESTVSRIRTEHFPLTLESARPSHTSQYLCASSAIGGIRTRDTEAFFGQGTRLTVV.

The chain employs TRBV5-8 and TRBJ1-3; D remains ambiguous. Germline assignment: CDR1 SGHTS and CDR2 YDEGEE. The V gene lost 0 bases and the J gene lost 3 bases, with 10 bases spanning the gap. The CDR3 totals 15 residues. As DNA, the CDR3 is TGTGCCAGCAGCTTGGATCTAGCTTATGGAAACACCATATATTTT. It encodes CASSLDLAYGNTIYF.

J is TRBJ1-5 and V is TRBV6-1; unclear D gene. The germline CDR1 and CDR2 sequences are MNHNS and SASEGT. The length of the CDR3 is 12 residues. Trimming pared 3 bases from V and 6 bases from J, leaving 6 bases between. CDR3 coding DNA: TGTGCCAGCAGTGATATTCCTCAGCCCCAGCATTTT. This gives the protein CASSDIPQPQHF.

The chain recombines TRBV27 with TRBJ2-7; a weak D match, TRBD2 (6 bases). This CDR3 has 15 amino acids. The V end was cut by 6 bases, the J end by 2 bases, with 17 bases between. CDR1 and CDR2 (germline): MNHEY, SMNVEV (reference sequence). The CDR3 bases are TGTGCCAGCAGGTCGGTCGGCGGCGGGGCCTACGAGCAGTACTTC. It encodes CASRSVGGGAYEQYF.

The genes are TRBV25-1 and TRBJ1-2; TRBD1 matches 7 bases. V dropped 3 bases and J dropped 6; count of bases not matched to a gene: 7. Germline V lookup: CDR1 MGHDK, CDR2 SYGVNS. The CDR3 covers 14 residues. The CDR3 is CASSEDPQGNGYTF. CDR3 nucleotides: TGTGCCAGCAGTGAGGACCCACAGGGGAATGGCTACACCTTC.

This clone appeared a few times. The chain employs TRBV14 and TRBJ1-2; 9 bases map to TRBD1. The CDR3 has 15 amino acids. Germline V CDR1 and CDR2: SGHDN, FVKESK. V trimming: 5 bases; J trimming: 8 bases; junction bases outside the gene matches: 12. CDR3 region: CASSARFRDREGYTF. Written as DNA, the CDR3 is TGTGCCAGCAGCGCAAGATTCCGGGACAGGGAAGGCTACACCTTC.

This clone was counted once. The chain links TRBV27 to TRBJ1-5; TRBD1 aligns across 9 bases. Germline assignment: CDR1 MNHEY and CDR2 SMNVEV (reference sequence). J lost 1 base, V lost 6 bases, and 4 bases had no gene match. The CDR3 has 15 residues. The CDR3 sequence: CASSPDRGSNQPQHF. CDR3 in DNA: TGTGCCAGCAGCCCGGACAGGGGAAGCAATCAGCCCCAGCATTTT.

The chain has TRBV7-6 and TRBJ1-1; no reliable D call. Germline CDR1 SGHVS, CDR2 FNYEAQ. This CDR3 region has 14 residues. V gave up 5 bases and J gave up 5 bases, with 15 bases separating them. In nucleotides, the CDR3 is TGTGCCAGCAGCAAGATCGCAGGAGGGACTGAAGCTTTCTTT. Translating it yields CASSKIAGGTEAFF.

J is TRBJ2-1 and V is TRBV6-1; 8 bases are a match to TRBD2. The V gene's germline CDR1 is MNHNS and CDR2 SASEGT. The CDR3 runs to 12 residues. V lost 2 bases, J lost 12 bases, and 3 bases stayed unmatched. The CDR3 coding sequence is TGTGCCAGCAGTGAATCGGGAGGGCTGCAGTTCTTC. Translation gives CASSESGGLQFF.

The chain uses TRBV10-3 and TRBJ1-4, with TRBD1 matching over 9 bases. Losses at the gene ends were 0 bases for V and 7 bases for J; bases not matched to a gene: 6. Germline loops: CDR1 ENHRY, CDR2 SYGVKD. The CDR3 loop spans 16 amino acids. CDR3 sequence (DNA): TGTGCCATCAGTGAGTCGGGACAGGGAAGGAGTGAAAAACTGTTTTTT. This sequence encodes CAISESGQGRSEKLFF.

The chain has TRBV19 and TRBJ1-2, with 7 bases identical to TRBD1. J was trimmed by 7 bases and V by 5 bases; bases with no gene match: 16. Germline lookup yields CDR1 LNHDA and CDR2 SQIVND (reference sequence). This CDR3 is built from 16 residues. The CDR3, as DNA: TGTGCCAGTAGTTCCCGGGGACAGCCCGCGGGAGGTGGCTACACCTTC. It codes for CASSSRGQPAGGGYTF.

The rearrangement links TRBV20-1 to TRBJ2-7; D perhaps matches TRBD1 (6 bases). CDR3 length equals 14 residues. Trimming removed 3 bases from V and 3 bases from J, with 15 bases in between. Germline CDR1 reads DFQATT; CDR2 reads SNEGSKA (reference sequence). CDR3 in amino acids: CSASWGRGSYEQYF. CDR3 DNA sequence: TGCAGTGCTAGTTGGGGGCGAGGTAGCTACGAGCAGTACTTC.